A single sample gave rise to the 15 T cell receptor beta chains below, sequenced in a study of cytomegalovirus exposure and HLA in healthy donors. 60 Vbeta and 13 Jbeta primers were used in PCR. Profiled with immunoSEQ multiplex PCR; TCRdb holds only in-frame clones, not every one. The sample shows 140,000 to 150,000 clones, more than 70% of them seen only once. The sample taken for sequencing was PBMCs. The receptor source for this set is a woman aged 40-49 years in good health and CMV-seronegative.

The chain combines TRBV4-2 with TRBJ2-1; weak D call: TRBD2 (6 bases). CDR3 length: 15 residues. Germline CDR1 and CDR2: LGHNA and YNFKEQ. V lost 1 base, J lost 2 bases, and 9 bases lay in between. CDR3 in amino acids: CASSQARGPYNEQFF. DNA for the CDR3: TGTGCCAGCAGCCAAGCGCGGGGACCCTACAATGAGCAGTTCTTC.

The sample holds a few counts of this clone. Here the CDR3 DNA reads TGTGCCAGCAGTCTGAGTTGGAGCGGCTACTCCTACGAGCAGTACTTC. This encodes CASSLSWSGYSYEQYF. The rearrangement links TRBV27 to TRBJ2-7; perhaps TRBD2 as D (5 bases). Germline V lookup: CDR1 MNHEY, CDR2 SMNVEV (reference sequence). This CDR3 is 16 amino acids long. Between the trimmed V and J ends, which lost 5 bases and 0 bases, there was a span of 17 bases.

The genes are TRBV11-3 and TRBJ2-2, with 11 bases that match TRBD2. The CDR3 sequence is 18 residues long. Germline-derived CDR1 and CDR2 are SGHNT and YENEEA. V lost 3 bases and J lost 6; bases outside the gene matches: 12. The CDR3 DNA reads TGTGCCAGCAGCTTTGCACTAGCGGGAGCTTTTGAGTCCGGGGAGCTGTTTTTT. This sequence encodes CASSFALAGAFESGELFF.

The chain carries TRBV5-1 and TRBJ2-5; 9 bases are a match to TRBD1. The V gene's germline CDR1 is SGHRS and CDR2 YFSETQ. CDR3 length: 13 residues. Germline trimming cut 4 bases from V and 11 bases from J; bases unmatched to any gene: 9. The CDR3 sequence is CASSTGTGSGQYF. The CDR3 DNA follows: TGCGCCAGCAGCACCGGGACAGGGTCCGGGCAGTACTTC.

The chain couples TRBV28 to TRBJ1-3; unclear D gene. The V end was cut by 6 bases, the J end by 3 bases, with 18 bases between. The CDR3 length is 16 residues. CDR1 is MDHEN and CDR2 is SYDVKM in the germline V gene. CDR3 sequence: CASSPETWAGGNTIYF. Here the CDR3 DNA reads TGTGCCAGCAGCCCCGAGACGTGGGCAGGTGGAAACACCATATATTTT.

The chain carries TRBV4-1 and TRBJ1-3; D perhaps matches TRBD1 (5 bases). Germline CDR1 is MGHRA and CDR2 is YSYEKL. The CDR3 consists of 15 residues. Trimming removed 4 bases at V and 0 bases at J, with 10 bases between. CDR3 sequence (DNA): TGCGCCAGCAGCCGCGGGACCGGCTCTGGAAACACCATATATTTT. Residues: CASSRGTGSGNTIYF.

The rearrangement uses TRBV2 and TRBJ2-5; TRBD2 matches 14 bases. CDR3 length equals 13 residues. With 7 bases clipped from V and 9 bases from J, the junction kept 4 bases outside the gene matches. Germline assignment: CDR1 SNHLY and CDR2 FYNNEI. The CDR3 DNA sequence: TGTGCCAGCACGACTAGCGGGAGGGCACCCCAGTACTTC. This encodes CASTTSGRAPQYF. The complete variable domain, with remaining parts taken from reference TRBV2 and TRBJ2-5, reads EPEVTQTPSHQVTQMGQEVILRCVPISNHLYFYWYRQILGQKVEFLVSFYNNEISEKSEIFDDQFSVERPDGSNFTLKIRSTKLEDSAMYFCASTTSGRAPQYFGPGTRLLVL.

There are a few counts of this clone. The rearrangement uses TRBV27 and TRBJ1-5; D gene unclear. The V end was cut by 6 bases, the J end by 0 bases, with 12 bases between. In germline, CDR1 is MNHEY, CDR2 SMNVEV (reference sequence). The CDR3 contains 15 residues. CDR3 protein: CASSGLDGSNQPQHF. The DNA of the CDR3 is TGTGCCAGCAGCGGACTGGACGGTAGCAATCAGCCCCAGCATTTT.

The chain links TRBV5-1 to TRBJ2-1; 16 bases fit TRBD2. The CDR3 contains 18 residues. From germline, CDR1 is SGHRS and CDR2 YFSETQ. J gave up 5 bases and V 2 bases, and 7 bases lay outside the gene matches. The chain's CDR3 is CASSLIPGTSGRDNEQFF. CDR3 bases: TGCGCCAGCAGCTTAATACCCGGGACTAGCGGGAGGGACAATGAGCAGTTCTTC.

As regards this clone: The sample has other DNA sequences that encode this CDR3 too. The J gene is TRBJ1-2, the V gene TRBV19, with 9 bases aligning to TRBD1. This CDR3 comprises 13 residues. J lost 4 bases, V lost 6 bases, and 3 bases had no gene match. Per germline, CDR1 LNHDA and CDR2 SQIVND (reference sequence). The CDR3 sequence: CASREDRGYGYTF. The CDR3 bases are TGTGCCAGTAGGGAGGACAGGGGCTATGGCTACACCTTC.

This sequence joins TRBV27 and TRBJ2-1; 11 bases agree with TRBD2. V was clipped by 7 bases and J by 5 bases; unmatched bases: 7. The CDR3 length is 15 residues. The germline CDR1 and CDR2 sequences are MNHEY and SMNVEV (reference sequence). As DNA, the CDR3 is TGTGCCAGCACCGTAGCGGGGGGGCCAAACAATGAGCAGTTCTTC. The encoded protein is CASTVAGGPNNEQFF.

V is TRBV2 and J is TRBJ1-2; D possibly corresponds to TRBD1 (5 bases). CDR3 length: 11 residues. The germline V gene has CDR1 SNHLY and CDR2 FYNNEI. Trimming shortened V by 2 bases and J by 7 bases, and 5 bases separated the two germline ends. The CDR3 region is CASSETGGYTF. CDR3 DNA sequence: TGTGCCAGCAGTGAAACAGGTGGCTACACCTTC.

V is TRBV10-1 and J is TRBJ1-1; D call uncertain. Germline CDR1 WNHNN, CDR2 SYGVQD (reference sequence). CDR3 length: 13 amino acids. The germline V and J ends were trimmed by 0 bases and 7 bases, with 9 bases remaining between them. The CDR3 DNA reads TGCGCCAGCAGTGAGTCCCTACAGTATGAAGCTTTCTTT. The encoded protein is CASSESLQYEAFF.

This clone appeared a few times. The rearrangement links TRBV6-5 to TRBJ1-4, with TRBD1 matching 11 bases. Trimming removed 0 bases from V and 6 bases from J; junction bases left unmatched: 3. There are 16 residues in the CDR3. The V gene's germline CDR1 is MNHEY and CDR2 SVGAGI. CDR3 amino acids: CASSYSGTGGYEKLFF. DNA of the CDR3: TGTGCCAGCAGTTACTCTGGGACAGGGGGGTATGAAAAACTGTTTTTT.

The V call is TRBV19, the J call TRBJ2-1, with 9 bases aligning to TRBD2. The trim removed 5 bases at V and 6 bases at J, leaving 5 bases unmatched. The germline CDR1 and CDR2 sequences are LNHDA and SQIVND (reference sequence). The CDR3 is made up of 14 amino acids. The CDR3, as DNA: TGTGCCAGTAGTTTTCTAGCGGGATTCAATGAGCAGTTCTTC. Translated, it gives CASSFLAGFNEQFF. Complete variable domain (other parts from reference TRBV19 and TRBJ2-1): DGGITQSPKYLFRKEGQNVTLSCEQNLNHDAMYWYRQDPGQGLRLIYYSQIVNDFQKGDIAEGYSVSREKKESFPLTVTSAQKNPTAFYLCASSFLAGFNEQFFGPGTRLTVL.